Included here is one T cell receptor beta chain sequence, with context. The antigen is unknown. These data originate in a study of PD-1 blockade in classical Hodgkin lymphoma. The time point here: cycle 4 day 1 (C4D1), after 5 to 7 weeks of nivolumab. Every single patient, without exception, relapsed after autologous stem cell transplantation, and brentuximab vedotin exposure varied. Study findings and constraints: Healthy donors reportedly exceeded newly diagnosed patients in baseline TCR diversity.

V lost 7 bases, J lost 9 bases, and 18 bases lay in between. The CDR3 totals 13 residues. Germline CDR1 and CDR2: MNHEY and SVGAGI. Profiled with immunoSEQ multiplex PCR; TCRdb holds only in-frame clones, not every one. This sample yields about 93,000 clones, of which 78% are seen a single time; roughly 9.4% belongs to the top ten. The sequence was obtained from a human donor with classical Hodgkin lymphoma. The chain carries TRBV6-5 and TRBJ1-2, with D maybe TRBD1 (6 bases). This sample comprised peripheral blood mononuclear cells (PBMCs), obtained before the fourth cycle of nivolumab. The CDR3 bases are TGTGCCAGCAACCAAGGAGGGGGGCGAAGCTACACCTTC. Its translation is CASNQGGGRSYTF.